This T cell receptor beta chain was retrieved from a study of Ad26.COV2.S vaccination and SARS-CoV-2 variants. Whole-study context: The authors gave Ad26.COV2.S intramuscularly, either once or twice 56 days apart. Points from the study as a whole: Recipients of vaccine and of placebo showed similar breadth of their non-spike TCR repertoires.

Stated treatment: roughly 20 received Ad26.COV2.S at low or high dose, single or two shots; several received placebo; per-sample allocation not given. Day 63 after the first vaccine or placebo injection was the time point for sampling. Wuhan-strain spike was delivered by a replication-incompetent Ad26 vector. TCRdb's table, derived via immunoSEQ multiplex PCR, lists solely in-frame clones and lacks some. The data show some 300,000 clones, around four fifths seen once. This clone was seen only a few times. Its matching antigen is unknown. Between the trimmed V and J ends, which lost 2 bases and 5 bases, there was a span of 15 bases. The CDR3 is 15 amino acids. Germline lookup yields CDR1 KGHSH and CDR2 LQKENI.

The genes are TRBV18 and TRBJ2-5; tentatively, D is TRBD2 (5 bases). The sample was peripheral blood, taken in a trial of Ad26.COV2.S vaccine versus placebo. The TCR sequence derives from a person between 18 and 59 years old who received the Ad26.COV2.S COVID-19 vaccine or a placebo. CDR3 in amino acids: CASSPGGSPGETQYF. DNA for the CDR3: TGTGCCAGCTCACCAGGCGGGTCCCCCGGGGAGACCCAGTACTTC.